Shown below are 14 T cell receptor beta chains from a single sample sequenced in a study of blood T cell repertoires in COVID-19. Clones were sequenced by immunoSEQ multiplex PCR, and TCRdb holds only the in-frame ones, with some missing. The table records 85,000 to 130,000 clones, about 79% of them present only once. The sample consisted of peripheral blood. The receptor set was obtained from a man older than 75 with COVID-19, enrolled during active disease.

The chain links TRBV6-5 to TRBJ1-2, with D possibly matching TRBD1 (6 bases). Germline V gene sequence: CDR1 MNHEY, CDR2 SVGAGI. The CDR3 consists of 16 residues. V lost 4 bases and J 0 bases, leaving 15 bases between the germline ends. The CDR3 protein is CASSSGLWTANYGYTF. For the CDR3, the DNA is TGTGCCAGCAGTTCCGGCCTATGGACAGCTAACTATGGCTACACCTTC.

The chain uses TRBV18 and TRBJ2-3; the D gene is possibly TRBD2 (5 bases). The CDR3 is 12 residues long. V lost 6 bases, J lost 3 bases, and 7 bases lay in between. CDR1 and CDR2 from the germline V gene are KGHSH and LQKENI. CDR3 DNA: TGTGCCAGCTCGGGCGGGACAGATACGCAGTATTTT. Amino acid sequence: CASSGGTDTQYF.

The chain is built from TRBV6-5 and TRBJ2-1, with TRBD2 matching 9 bases. The germline gives CDR1 MNHEY, CDR2 SVGAGI. J gave up 0 bases and V 5 bases, and 2 bases lay outside the gene matches. The CDR3 length is 15 residues. The CDR3 sequence: CASSPAGGSYNEQFF. CDR3 bases: TGTGCCAGCAGTCCAGCGGGAGGCTCCTACAATGAGCAGTTCTTC.

The chain combines TRBV30 with TRBJ2-7, with D possibly matching TRBD1 (5 bases). From germline, CDR1 is GTSNPN and CDR2 SVGIG (reference sequence). V was trimmed by 4 bases and J by 7 bases, leaving 26 bases between them. This CDR3 is 16 amino acids long. CDR3 nucleotide sequence: TGTGCCTGGATCGGACAAGACCAGCCCTGCCGGTTGGAGCAGTACTTC. Encoded protein: CAWIGQDQPCRLEQYF.

The chain is built from TRBV27 and TRBJ2-3, with TRBD2 identical over 11 bases. Germline V CDR1 and CDR2: MNHEY, SMNVEV (reference sequence). This CDR3 has 13 residues. J was trimmed by 13 bases and V by 5 bases; bases with no gene match: 8. The CDR3 sequence is CASSPRTSGQEYF. The CDR3 nucleotides read TGTGCCAGCAGTCCGCGGACTAGCGGGCAGGAGTATTTT.

The chain has TRBV7-2 and TRBJ2-3; 8 nucleotides match TRBD2. The CDR3 totals 17 residues. V dropped 4 bases and J dropped 6; count of bases not matched to a gene: 15. Germline V lookup: CDR1 SGHTA, CDR2 FQGNSA. CDR3 in amino acids: CASSYWGGAGVADTQYF. The DNA of the CDR3 is TGTGCCAGCAGCTATTGGGGTGGAGCGGGAGTAGCGGATACGCAGTATTTT.

This clone was observed a single time. DNA for the CDR3: TGTGCCACCAGTGGCCCTAAGACTAGCGGGTCTTGGCGCGAGCAGTTCTTC. Protein sequence: CATSGPKTSGSWREQFF. The rearrangement joins TRBV24-1 to TRBJ2-1; 10 bases fit TRBD2. CDR1 is KGHDR and CDR2 is SFDVKD in the germline V gene. Losses at the gene ends were 5 bases for V and 10 bases for J; bases not matched to a gene: 16. CDR3 size: 17 residues.

The V call is TRBV28, the J call TRBJ1-5, with D possibly being TRBD1 (6 bases). Germline lookup yields CDR1 MDHEN and CDR2 SYDVKM. The CDR3 contains 14 residues. Trimming removed 6 bases at V and 5 bases at J, with 14 bases between. The chain's CDR3 is CASSPQGYYQPQHF. CDR3 DNA: TGTGCCAGCAGCCCACAGGGATACTATCAGCCCCAGCATTTT.

This clone was picked up one time. The gene calls are TRBV7-9 and TRBJ1-1, with no clear D. The germline V gene has CDR1 SEHNR and CDR2 FQNEAQ (reference sequence). This CDR3 comprises 15 residues. V gave up 1 base and J gave up 0 bases, with 9 bases separating them. CDR3 in amino acids: CASSLVSGLNTEAFF. The CDR3 region has the DNA TGTGCCAGCAGCTTAGTCTCAGGTTTGAACACTGAAGCTTTCTTT.

J is TRBJ1-6 and V is TRBV14, with D possibly matching TRBD1 (6 bases). Germline CDR1 and CDR2: SGHDN and FVKESK. V was trimmed by 0 bases and J by 8 bases, leaving 17 bases between them. The length of the CDR3 is 17 residues. As DNA, the CDR3 is TGTGCCAGCAGCCAAGAGTACGGAGCAGGGGTGTATTCACCCCTCCACTTT. This gives the protein CASSQEYGAGVYSPLHF.

The chain links TRBV19 to TRBJ2-3; tentatively, D is TRBD1 (6 bases). Trimming took off 6 bases at V and 2 bases at J, with 15 bases between the two ends. There are 15 residues in the CDR3. Germline loops: CDR1 LNHDA, CDR2 SQIVND (reference sequence). The CDR3 coding sequence is TGTGCCAGTAGGAGAGGGGGTGAGGACACAGATACGCAGTATTTT. Amino acid sequence: CASRRGGEDTDTQYF.

This clone was seen a few times. This chain joins TRBV4-2 and TRBJ1-1; possibly TRBD1 for D (5 bases). V shed 4 bases and J shed 5 bases, with 14 bases lying between them. The CDR3 totals 14 residues. The germline CDR1 and CDR2 sequences are LGHNA and YNFKEQ. The CDR3 reads CASSRRALGTEAFF. The CDR3 nucleotides read TGTGCCAGCAGCCGCAGGGCCTTGGGGACTGAAGCTTTCTTT.

The chain couples TRBV6-1 to TRBJ1-1, with TRBD1 matching 7 bases. V was clipped by 3 bases and J by 0 bases; unmatched bases: 7. CDR1 is MNHNS, CDR2 SASEGT, per germline. The CDR3 runs 16 residues. CDR3 nucleotide sequence: TGTGCCAGCAGTGACACGACAGGGATGATGAACACTGAAGCTTTCTTT. It specifies CASSDTTGMMNTEAFF.

The rearrangement links TRBV5-1 to TRBJ2-1; TRBD2 matches 10 bases. The CDR3 runs 18 residues. Germline V gives CDR1 SGHRS, CDR2 YFSETQ. Germline trimming cut 2 bases from V and 8 bases from J; bases unmatched to any gene: 16. CDR3 DNA sequence: TGCGCCAGCAGCTTAAGCGGGCTAGCGGGAGCCCAGGGGGATGAGCAGTTCTTC. Its translation: CASSLSGLAGAQGDEQFF.